This TCR beta chain was captured by sequencing in a study of cytomegalovirus exposure and HLA in healthy donors. Study-wide background: Genotyping showed about 80% of roughly 400 donors falling in the Caucasian-associated ancestry cluster.

Primers included in the PCR were 60 Vbeta and 13 Jbeta primers. The assay was immunoSEQ multiplex PCR, and TCRdb's table has in-frame clones only and misses some. This sample has around 200,000 clones, with approximately 83% found just once. This clone was observed a single time. Its antigen is undetermined. Germline CDR1 is SGHNT and CDR2 is YYREEE (reference sequence). After removal of 3 bases from V and 5 bases from J, the junction contained 8 bases not matched to a gene. CDR3 length: 15 residues. Points from the study as a whole: Earlier analysis looked at TCR beta V segments, and most were productive about 87% or about 30% of the time. On later analysis, the bulk of CMV-associated TCR beta chains appeared to be HLA-restricted. HLA alleles showed associations with 16,951 TCR beta sequences in a later analysis, at a 0.05 false discovery rate.

Sequencing was done on a sample of PBMCs. The receptor was derived from a girl aged 5-17 years in good health and CMV-seronegative. The V call is TRBV5-4, the J call TRBJ2-7; 10 nucleotides agree with TRBD1. CDR3 loop: CASSSRQGAVDEQYF. The CDR3 nucleotides are TGTGCCAGCAGCTCTCGACAGGGGGCTGTTGACGAGCAGTACTTC.